This T cell receptor beta chain was sequenced during a study of human thymus T cells. Points from the study as a whole: Thymic repertoires from unrelated individuals overlapped highly, related research reported. Usage of V and J genes appeared biased in thymic and blood repertoires.

Per the germline V gene, CDR1 is SEHNR and CDR2 is FQNEAQ (reference sequence). The CDR3 loop spans 14 amino acids. Trimming left V 6 bases short and J 1 base short, with 12 bases between. The method was immunoSEQ multiplex PCR; TCRdb's version includes in-frame clones alone and lacks a portion of them. The profile shows 60,000 to 75,000 clones, 85% to 95% of them singletons. Obtained as resections during corrective heart surgery, the thymus tissue was then studied. Having corrective surgery for congenital heart defects, healthy Finnish infants were the ones who donated. With respect to this clone: Its antigen is not known.

V and J are TRBV7-9 and TRBJ1-1; D not resolved. The sequencing input was thymus tissue. This TCR came from a girl in the first two years of life with a congenital heart defect but otherwise immunologically healthy. The CDR3 DNA sequence: TGTGCCAGCAGTTCCCAGAAGAGGAACACTGAAGCTTTCTTT. Amino acids: CASSSQKRNTEAFF.